This T cell receptor beta chain was profiled in a study of control samples from healthy donors and cancer patients. Trimming cost V 6 bases and J 4 bases, with 12 bases left between them. The CDR3 length is 14 residues. The V gene's germline CDR1 is MDHEN and CDR2 SYDVKM. Profiling relied on immunoSEQ multiplex PCR, and the TCRdb table lists in-frame clones only, not all of them. This table holds about 140,000 clones, roughly nine tenths found once. The sample taken for sequencing was blood. V usage is TRBV28 and J usage is TRBJ1-4; unclear D gene. This receptor was identified in a woman aged 25 to 39 in good health. The CDR3 is CASSSSVHNEKLFF. The CDR3 region has the DNA TGTGCCAGCAGCTCATCCGTCCATAATGAAAAACTGTTTTTT.